The 31 T cell receptor beta chains below come from one sample, sequenced in a study of blood T cells in healthy people across ages. A second PCR, run for roughly 7 to 11 cycles, used a sample-barcoded 5' primer plus a J-beta primer mix. TCRdb recomputed calls from the 5' RACE reads with MiXCR, one row per CDR3 protein. Of under 2 million distinct CDR3 sequences in the sample, about 32% were seen once. Sample: blood. The receptor source for this set is a woman aged 25 to 45 in good health.

This clonotype was seen only a few times. This chain joins TRBV7-8 and TRBJ1-4; tentative D call: TRBD1 (6 bases). With 6 bases removed from V and 8 bases from J, the gap between germline ends came to 16 bases. The CDR3 runs 14 residues. The germline V gene has CDR1 SGHVS and CDR2 FQNEAQ. This CDR3 reads CASRTTGTREKLFF. Here the CDR3 DNA reads TGTGCCAGCAGAACTACCGGGACAAGGGAAAAACTGTTTTTT.

The V call is TRBV20-1, the J call TRBJ2-5, with D possibly TRBD1 on 5 matching bases. The CDR3 consists of 14 residues. Germline CDR1 is DFQATT and CDR2 is SNEGSKA (reference sequence). Trimming shortened V by 1 base and J by 11 bases, and 20 bases separated the two germline ends. The CDR3 loop is CSARGGPSSNVQYF. The CDR3 DNA sequence: TGCAGTGCTAGAGGGGGCCCGTCATCTAATGTGCAGTACTTC.

The chain recombines TRBV30 with TRBJ1-2; a weak D match, TRBD1 (6 bases). This CDR3 region has 15 residues. The V end was cut by 2 bases, the J end by 5 bases, with 18 bases between. Germline CDR1 is GTSNPN and CDR2 is SVGIG (reference sequence). The CDR3 DNA sequence: TGTGCCTGGAGTAAAAGTAGTTCAGGGACATATGGCTACACCTTC. It encodes CAWSKSSSGTYGYTF.

A remark on this clonotype: A clone one base away is much larger, so this may be a read error. The chain uses TRBV20-1 and TRBJ2-3, with 13 bases lining up with TRBD2. The V gene end was trimmed by 7 bases and the J gene end by 6 bases; junction bases not matched to a gene: 10. From germline, CDR1 is DFQATT and CDR2 SNEGSKA (reference sequence). CDR3 length: 15 amino acids. The CDR3 loop reads CSGTSGSLLGDTQYF. The CDR3 DNA is TGCAGTGGGACTAGCGGGAGCCTACTAGGGGATACGCAGTATTTT.

The rearrangement joins TRBV29-1 to TRBJ1-3; D remains unclear. The V end was cut by 5 bases, the J end by 2 bases, with 16 bases between. Germline V gene lookup returns CDR1 SQVTM and CDR2 ANQGSEA. This CDR3 spans 15 amino acids. In DNA form, the CDR3 reads TGCAGCGTTATCCTCGCCCTGGACCCTGGAAACACCATATATTTT. It encodes CSVILALDPGNTIYF.

This clonotype was counted ten times or more. V gene TRBV29-1 combines with J gene TRBJ2-4; a possible D gene is TRBD2 (5 bases). The germline V gene encodes CDR1 SQVTM and CDR2 ANQGSEA. The CDR3 consists of 20 residues. Trimming stripped 3 bases from V and 8 bases from J, with 35 bases between. The CDR3 region is CSVEYRFPTPGLTLGHIQYF. CDR3 coding DNA: TGCAGCGTTGAGTATCGGTTTCCGACCCCCGGACTCACCCTTGGACACATTCAGTACTTC.

The CDR3 spells CASSKGGGPGNEQFF. In nucleotides, the CDR3 is TGTGCCAGCTCCAAGGGCGGGGGGCCGGGGAATGAGCAGTTCTTC. The rearrangement links TRBV7-9 to TRBJ2-1; 8 nucleotides align to TRBD2. The CDR3 runs to 15 residues. J was trimmed by 7 bases and V by 8 bases; bases with no gene match: 13. Germline values: CDR1 SEHNR, CDR2 FQNEAQ (reference sequence).

This clonotype was found many times. The chain couples TRBV20-1 to TRBJ2-7, with D hard to call. CDR3 size: 13 residues. The V end lost 5 bases, the J end lost 0 bases, and 11 bases lay between the germline ends. The V gene's germline CDR1 is DFQATT and CDR2 SNEGSKA (reference sequence). DNA of the CDR3: TGCAGTGCTCCTGGAACAGCCTCCTACGAGCAGTACTTC. Translating gives CSAPGTASYEQYF.

There are a few counts of this clonotype. V gene TRBV4-1 combines with J gene TRBJ1-1, with D hard to call. The CDR3 is made up of 14 amino acids. V lost 1 base and J 2 bases, leaving 8 bases between the germline ends. In germline, CDR1 is MGHRA, CDR2 YSYEKL. The CDR3 coding sequence is TGCGCCAGCAGCCAAGTTGAAGCAAACACTGAAGCTTTCTTT. The encoded protein is CASSQVEANTEAFF.

This chain connects TRBV6-1 to TRBJ1-5; D is unclear. The CDR3 is 15 amino acids. Germline V lookup: CDR1 MNHNS, CDR2 SASEGT. Trimming shortened V by 5 bases and J by 6 bases, and 17 bases separated the two germline ends. CDR3 loop: CASSPSWREAQPQHF. The CDR3 DNA is TGTGCCAGCAGTCCCTCCTGGAGGGAGGCTCAGCCCCAGCATTTT.

CDR3 in amino acids: CASQSDRVNSPLHF. CDR3 coding DNA: TGTGCCAGCCAATCAGACAGGGTGAATTCACCCCTCCACTTT. The V gene is TRBV28, the J gene TRBJ1-6; 7 nucleotides match TRBD1. The CDR3 extends over 14 amino acids. After removal of 8 bases from V and 7 bases from J, the junction contained 8 bases not matched to a gene. Germline V gives CDR1 MDHEN, CDR2 SYDVKM.

A note on this clonotype: This may stem from a read error, because a much larger clone lies one nucleotide away. This sequence joins TRBV27 and TRBJ2-7; no clear D gene. The J call is uncertain, as TRBJ2-5 better fits the DNA end. The V gene's germline CDR1 is MNHEY and CDR2 SMNVEV (reference sequence). The CDR3 contains 13 residues. In nucleotides, the CDR3 is TGTACCAGCAGTTTAGACCTGGGGGAGACCCAGTACTTC. Amino acid sequence: CTSSLDLGETQYF.

The chain links TRBV7-6 to TRBJ1-5; no clear D gene. V shed 5 bases and J shed 5 bases, with 16 bases lying between them. Germline assignment: CDR1 SGHVS and CDR2 FNYEAQ. The CDR3 has 15 residues. The DNA for the CDR3 is TGTGCCAGCAGCATCTCGGGAGGGCTGCATCAGCCCCAGCATTTT. As protein: CASSISGGLHQPQHF. The variable domain in full, completed from reference TRBV7-6 and TRBJ1-5, reads GAGVSQSPRYKVTKRGQDVALRCDPISGHVSLYWYRQALGQGPEFLTYFNYEAQQDKSGLPNDRFSAERPEGSISTLTIQRTEQRDSAMYRCASSISGGLHQPQHFGDGTRLSIL.

This clonotype was picked up a small number of times. The chain combines TRBV6-5 with TRBJ2-5; D may be TRBD1 or TRBD2 (5 bases each). The CDR3 is 14 residues long. Germline loops: CDR1 MNHEY, CDR2 SVGAGI. V was clipped by 10 bases and J by 7 bases, with 22 bases between them. The CDR3 DNA reads TGTGCCACCCAGGGTGGGAGCCCTCTGGGGACCCAGTACTTC. It specifies CATQGGSPLGTQYF.

This clonotype is a singleton in its sample. The chain carries TRBV5-1 and TRBJ2-3; D possibly corresponds to TRBD2 (6 bases). The CDR3 extends over 18 amino acids. The germline V and J ends were trimmed by 0 bases and 1 base, with 18 bases remaining between them. CDR1 SGHRS and CDR2 YFSETQ come from the germline V gene. CDR3: CASSLVGGKGTGTDTQYF. The CDR3 bases are TGCGCCAGCAGCTTGGTTGGAGGGAAGGGGACGGGCACAGATACGCAGTATTTT.

This clonotype came up many times. The V gene is TRBV5-1, the J gene TRBJ2-7, with a tentative D call TRBD1 (5 bases). This CDR3 region has 14 residues. Germline V gives CDR1 SGHRS, CDR2 YFSETQ. V lost 5 bases to trimming and J lost 2 bases, with 14 bases between them. The CDR3: CASSSSDTAYEQYF. The CDR3, as DNA: TGCGCCAGCAGTTCATCGGACACGGCCTACGAGCAGTACTTC.

The rearrangement joins TRBV21-1 to TRBJ2-5; TRBD2 is the table's D call and was not checked against the DNA. TRBV21-1 is assigned pseudogene status. The CDR3 contains 17 residues. CDR3 DNA sequence: TGTGCCAGCAGCAAAGTTTTTAGAGCGGGAGTTCAAGAGACCCAGTACTTC. This translates into CASSKVFRAGVQETQYF.

The CDR3 nucleotides are TGTGCCAGCAGCTTAGGTTTAGGGCACGAGCAGTACTTC. This codes for CASSLGLGHEQYF. The chain has TRBV7-9 and TRBJ2-7; D call uncertain. CDR1 and CDR2 (germline): SEHNR, FQNEAQ (reference sequence). There are 13 residues in the CDR3. V was pared by 1 base and J by 5 bases, with 9 bases between.

This clonotype has at least ten counts. Sequence at one end of the junction differs from germline and may be a read error. This chain uses TRBV13 with TRBJ2-4; 7 nucleotides align to TRBD2. Germline V gives CDR1 PRHDT, CDR2 FYEKMQ (reference sequence). This CDR3 is built from 17 residues. This chain's CDR3 is CASSVGAGWLAKNIQYF. The CDR3 bases are TGTGCCAGCAGCGTAGGAGCGGGGTGGCTAGCCAAAAACATTCAGTACTTC.

The rearrangement links TRBV29-1 to TRBJ1-1; weak D call: TRBD1 (5 bases). In germline, CDR1 is SQVTM, CDR2 ANQGSEA. Trimming took off 6 bases at V and 2 bases at J, with 7 bases between the two ends. CDR3 length equals 11 residues. The chain's CDR3 is CSVGHNTEAFF. The CDR3 region has the DNA TGCAGCGTAGGACACAACACTGAAGCTTTCTTT.

This clonotype has more than one count but fewer than ten. The V gene is TRBV7-6, the J gene TRBJ1-6; D is perhaps TRBD1 (6 bases). The V gene's germline CDR1 is SGHVS and CDR2 FNYEAQ. This CDR3 region has 14 residues. V lost 4 bases, J lost 8 bases, and 12 bases lay in between. The CDR3 nucleotides are TGTGCCAGCAGCTCCGGGGGCTTGGATTCACCCCTCCACTTT. Its translation: CASSSGGLDSPLHF.

In this sample, this clonotype turned up many times. The chain links TRBV29-1 to TRBJ2-1; 8 bases are shared with TRBD2. The CDR3 is made up of 13 amino acids. The V gene's germline CDR1 is SQVTM and CDR2 ANQGSEA. The V and J ends lost 7 bases and 3 bases, in that order; junction bases with no gene match: 5. CDR3 region: CSAGGGNYNEQFF. In DNA, the CDR3 is TGCAGCGCCGGCGGGGGGAACTACAATGAGCAGTTCTTC.

The table lists this clonotype with a count of one. This may come from a read error, since a much larger clone is one base off. The chain combines TRBV5-1 with TRBJ2-1; D is uncertain. TRBJ2-7 matches the DNA end more closely, so the J call is doubtful. The CDR3 extends over 16 amino acids. Germline V gene lookup returns CDR1 SGHRS and CDR2 YFSETQ. The CDR3 bases are TGCGCCAGCAGCTTGGGACCCGGCACGTCCTACAATGAGCAGTACTTC. Translation gives CASSLGPGTSYNEQYF.

The rearrangement links TRBV20-1 to TRBJ2-3; 7 bases fit TRBD2. The trim removed 6 bases at V and 1 base at J, leaving 19 bases unmatched. The CDR3 has 18 amino acids. CDR1 is DFQATT and CDR2 is SNEGSKA in the germline V gene (reference sequence). The chain's CDR3 is CSAPPGRRETPGTDTQYF. The CDR3 DNA reads TGCAGTGCCCCACCGGGAAGGCGGGAGACCCCCGGCACAGATACGCAGTATTTT.

This sequence joins TRBV5-1 and TRBJ2-7; the D gene is possibly TRBD1 (5 bases). Germline V CDR1 and CDR2: SGHRS, YFSETQ. This CDR3 region has 16 residues. The ends were cut back, 6 bases at V and 1 base at J, with 20 bases in the middle. The CDR3: CASTIGHPLRSYEQYF. The CDR3 nucleotides read TGCGCCAGCACTATTGGACATCCCCTGAGGTCCTACGAGCAGTACTTC.

The chain carries TRBV11-2 and TRBJ2-7, with D tentatively TRBD1 or TRBD2 (5 bases each). CDR3 length: 16 amino acids. V was pared by 5 bases and J by 2 bases, with 19 bases between. The germline V gene encodes CDR1 SGHAT and CDR2 FQNNGV. The CDR3 DNA follows: TGTGCCAGCAGCGAAAACCTATCCGGGACCACCTACGAGCAGTACTTC. Translated, it gives CASSENLSGTTYEQYF.

This rearrangement joins TRBV20-1 to TRBJ2-5; no clear D gene. V lost 6 bases and J 5 bases, leaving 7 bases between the germline ends. The CDR3 contains 10 residues. Germline CDR1 and CDR2: DFQATT and SNEGSKA (reference sequence). The CDR3 DNA follows: TGCAGTGCCGCGGAGGAGACCCAGTACTTC. Residues: CSAAEETQYF.

This clonotype came up a few times. V is TRBV20-1 and J is TRBJ1-1, with D uncertain. Between the trimmed V and J ends, which lost 3 bases and 3 bases, there was a span of 11 bases. The CDR3 is 13 residues long. CDR1 is DFQATT and CDR2 is SNEGSKA in the germline V gene (reference sequence). For the CDR3, the DNA is TGCAGTGCTAGTGGAGGGAAACACACTGAAGCTTTCTTT. Translating it yields CSASGGKHTEAFF.

The V call is TRBV6-5, the J call TRBJ2-5, with D possibly TRBD1 on 6 matching bases. Per the germline V gene, CDR1 is MNHEY and CDR2 is SVGAGI. V was shortened by 6 bases and J by 4 bases, with 18 bases between the two germline ends. CDR3 length equals 15 residues. The CDR3 reads CASSRGGRTGETQYF. DNA of the CDR3: TGTGCCAGCAGCCGAGGGGGTCGAACGGGAGAGACCCAGTACTTC.

The chain couples TRBV4-2 to TRBJ2-7, with D uncertain. V was cut by 1 base and J by 2 bases, with 9 bases left in between. The CDR3 consists of 14 residues. Germline loops: CDR1 LGHNA, CDR2 YNFKEQ. CDR3 amino acids: CASSQADTPYEQYF. For the CDR3, the DNA is TGTGCCAGCAGCCAAGCCGACACCCCCTACGAGCAGTACTTC.

V usage is TRBV2 and J usage is TRBJ2-1; D is tentatively TRBD1 or TRBD2 (5 bases each). CDR1 is SNHLY and CDR2 is FYNNEI in the germline V gene. The CDR3 loop spans 13 amino acids. Trimming took 4 bases from V and 6 from J, leaving 10 bases between them. DNA of the CDR3: TGTGCCAGCAGTGGGGGACGGTGCAATGAGCAGTTCTTC. It is translated as CASSGGRCNEQFF.